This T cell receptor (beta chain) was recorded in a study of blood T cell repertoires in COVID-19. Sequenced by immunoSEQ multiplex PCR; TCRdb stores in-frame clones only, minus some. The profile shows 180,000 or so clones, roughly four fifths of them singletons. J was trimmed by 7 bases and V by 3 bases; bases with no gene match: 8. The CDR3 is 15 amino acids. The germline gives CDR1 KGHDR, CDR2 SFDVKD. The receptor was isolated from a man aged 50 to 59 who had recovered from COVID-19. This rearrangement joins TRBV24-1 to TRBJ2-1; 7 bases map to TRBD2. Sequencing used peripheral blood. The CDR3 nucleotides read TGTGCCACCAGTGATGGCGGGAGAGTAGGGAATGAGCAGTTCTTC. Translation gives CATSDGGRVGNEQFF.